These 20 T cell receptor beta chains came from one sample sequenced in a study of cytomegalovirus exposure and HLA in healthy donors. This PCR relied on a set of 60 Vbeta primers and 13 Jbeta primers. This table comes from immunoSEQ multiplex PCR, and its TCRdb copy is limited to in-frame clones, with some not included. The table records around 130,000 clones, roughly 9% of them present only once. The sequenced sample consisted of PBMCs. The source is a middle-aged woman in good health and CMV-seropositive.

This chain uses TRBV10-3 with TRBJ1-5; TRBD1 matches 11 bases. The length of the CDR3 is 12 residues. Germline CDR1 and CDR2: ENHRY and SYGVKD. With 11 bases clipped from V and 7 bases from J, the junction kept 4 bases outside the gene matches. Here the CDR3 DNA reads TGTGCCGCCGGGACAGGGGGGCAGCCCCAGCATTTT. Translated, it gives CAAGTGGQPQHF.

A few counts support this clone. In DNA, the CDR3 is TGTGCCACCGAGCGGGGCCTAGGGTACAATGAGCAGTTCTTC. Translation gives CATERGLGYNEQFF. The chain links TRBV6-1 to TRBJ2-1; 7 bases map to TRBD2. The CDR3 consists of 14 residues. Trimming took 10 bases from V and 4 from J; bases not matched to a gene: 10. CDR1 MNHNS and CDR2 SASEGT come from the germline V gene.

This chain connects TRBV6-1 to TRBJ1-1; 7 bases agree with TRBD1. Unmatched junction bases numbered 8, after V lost 6 bases and J lost 4 bases. Germline loops: CDR1 MNHNS, CDR2 SASEGT. The CDR3 contains 14 residues. As DNA, the CDR3 is TGTGCCAGCAGCCAGGACAGGCGGAGCACTGAAGCTTTCTTT. Amino acid sequence: CASSQDRRSTEAFF.

This clone was detected many times. The chain links TRBV5-6 to TRBJ1-1; the D gene is possibly TRBD1 (6 bases). Germline V gives CDR1 SGHDT, CDR2 YYEEEE. The CDR3 has 16 residues. V was shortened by 0 bases and J by 4 bases, with 16 bases between the two germline ends. CDR3 sequence (DNA): TGTGCCAGCAGCTTGGCATGGGGGGGGCAGAGCACTGAAGCTTTCTTT. It encodes CASSLAWGGQSTEAFF.

V and J are TRBV9 and TRBJ2-5, with 8 bases aligning to TRBD1. The CDR3 runs 15 residues. Germline CDR1 and CDR2: SGDLS and YYNGEE. Trimming at V came to 0 bases and at J to 3 bases, leaving 4 bases not matched to a gene. The CDR3 nucleotides are TGTGCCAGCAGCGTAGGTCCAGGGGGCAAAGAGACCCAGTACTTC. Its protein product is CASSVGPGGKETQYF.

This clone was seen more than once but under ten times. This chain links TRBV6-5 with TRBJ2-1; D may be TRBD2 (6 bases). The germline V and J ends were trimmed by 5 bases and 4 bases, with 15 bases remaining between them. Germline CDR1 reads MNHEY; CDR2 reads SVGAGI. There are 15 residues in the CDR3. DNA of the CDR3: TGTGCCAGCAGTAGAACAGCGGGTACTTACAATGAGCAGTTCTTC. Amino acids: CASSRTAGTYNEQFF.

This clone came up a few times. The V and J genes are TRBV4-1 and TRBJ2-5; 8 bases map to TRBD1. The tail of the sequence fits TRBJ2-7 better, so the J call may be wrong. The CDR3 is made up of 18 amino acids. CDR1 is MGHRA, CDR2 YSYEKL, per germline. The CDR3 sequence is CASSLYKSQGAASYEQYF. The CDR3 coding sequence is TGCGCCAGCAGCCTATATAAATCTCAGGGGGCGGCCTCCTACGAGCAGTACTTC.

This clone turned up a few times. The gene calls are TRBV6-4 and TRBJ1-1; D possibly corresponds to TRBD1 (6 bases). The CDR3 runs to 14 residues. Trimming shortened V by 8 bases and J by 1 base, and 14 bases separated the two germline ends. Germline V gives CDR1 MRHNA, CDR2 SNTAGT. Here the CDR3 reads CASGQGPGNTEAFF. CDR3 coding DNA: TGTGCCAGCGGCCAGGGGCCAGGGAACACTGAAGCTTTCTTT.

This clone occurred a few times. The missing conserved phenylalanine or tryptophan at the end of this CDR3 makes a read error likely. The chain recombines TRBV4-1 with TRBJ1-1; perhaps TRBD1 as D (6 bases). This CDR3 is 14 amino acids long. The germline V gene has CDR1 MGHRA and CDR2 YSYEKL. The DNA of the CDR3 is TGCGCCAGCAGCCCAGGGGACATGAAAACTGAAGCTTTCTTG. Translated, it gives CASSPGDMKTEAFL.

This clone has just a few counts. The J gene is TRBJ1-2, the V gene TRBV7-8, with a tentative D call TRBD1 (6 bases). This CDR3 contains 18 residues. The germline V gene has CDR1 SGHVS and CDR2 FQNEAQ. The ends were cut back, 2 bases at V and 4 bases at J, with 23 bases in the middle. DNA for the CDR3: TGTGCCAGCAGCTTAACAGGGAGCCGGGGCGGTCTAGGCTATGGCTACACCTTC. Its translation: CASSLTGSRGGLGYGYTF.

This clone was counted only a few times. Other DNA sequences in the sample encode the same CDR3. The CDR3 DNA reads TGCGCCAGCAGTGAGAACACACGGCGGGTTGGCTACACCTTC. It is translated as CASSENTRRVGYTF. The rearrangement links TRBV10-1 to TRBJ1-2, with unresolved D. V lost 2 bases, J lost 7 bases, and 14 bases lay in between. Germline V lookup: CDR1 WNHNN, CDR2 SYGVQD (reference sequence). The CDR3 is 14 amino acids.

This rearrangement joins TRBV29-1 to TRBJ1-1; D is unresolved. Trimming shortened V by 4 bases and J by 1 base, and 10 bases separated the two germline ends. Germline lookup yields CDR1 SQVTM and CDR2 ANQGSEA. The CDR3 is 13 residues long. CDR3 sequence reads: CSVGVAGNTEAFF. The CDR3 nucleotides are TGCAGCGTTGGGGTGGCGGGGAACACTGAAGCTTTCTTT. Filled out from reference TRBV29-1 and TRBJ1-1, the complete variable domain reads SAVISQKPSRDICQRGTSLTIQCQVDSQVTMMFWYRQQPGQSLTLIATANQGSEATYESGFVIDKFPISRPNLTFSTLTVSNMSPEDSSIYLCSVGVAGNTEAFFGQGTRLTVV.

This clone has only a few counts. The chain couples TRBV10-3 to TRBJ1-1; D remains ambiguous. Between the trimmed V and J ends, which lost 6 bases and 3 bases, there was a span of 11 bases. This CDR3 region has 13 residues. CDR1 and CDR2 (germline): ENHRY, SYGVKD. Written as DNA, the CDR3 is TGTGCCATCAGGGGTCGGGTCGACACTGAAGCTTTCTTT. Protein product: CAIRGRVDTEAFF.

This clone was counted between two and nine times. The rearrangement links TRBV27 to TRBJ2-7; unclear D gene. CDR1 MNHEY and CDR2 SMNVEV come from the germline V gene (reference sequence). Trimming left V 2 bases short and J 3 bases short, with 8 bases between. The CDR3 sequence is 13 residues long. CDR3 sequence: CASSLNTNYEQYF. The CDR3 bases are TGTGCCAGCAGTTTAAACACAAACTACGAGCAGTACTTC.

This clone turned up a few times. The chain combines TRBV29-1 with TRBJ2-1, with unresolved D. The V and J ends lost 3 bases and 14 bases respectively, with 14 bases between them. The CDR3 is made up of 11 amino acids. Germline V gene data show CDR1 as SQVTM and CDR2 as ANQGSEA. The CDR3 DNA reads as TGCAGCGTTGATAGCTCCCCCCGAAAGTTCTTC. Translated: CSVDSSPRKFF.

CDR3 nucleotide sequence: TGCGCCAGCAGGGCGGGGCTAACCCTGAACACCGGGGAGCTGTTTTTT. Protein sequence: CASRAGLTLNTGELFF. The V gene is TRBV5-1, the J gene TRBJ2-2, with D possibly being TRBD2 (6 bases). V was clipped by 5 bases and J by 1 base, with 15 bases between them. CDR3 length: 16 amino acids. The germline V gene has CDR1 SGHRS and CDR2 YFSETQ.

The rearrangement joins TRBV4-2 to TRBJ2-2; D perhaps matches TRBD2 (5 bases). Trimming left V 1 base short and J 0 bases short, with 9 bases between. Germline CDR1 is LGHNA and CDR2 is YNFKEQ. The CDR3 loop spans 16 amino acids. CDR3 sequence: CASSQAGTTNTGELFF. The DNA for the CDR3 is TGTGCCAGCAGCCAAGCGGGAACCACGAACACCGGGGAGCTGTTTTTT.

In its sample, this clone was seen a few times. The rearrangement links TRBV11-1 to TRBJ2-1; 9 nucleotides align to TRBD1. The V gene's germline CDR1 is SGHAT and CDR2 FQDESV (reference sequence). The V segment lost 0 bases and the J segment 8 bases; nucleotides outside the gene matches: 5. The CDR3 runs 15 residues. CDR3 loop: CASSLATGGQHEQFF. The CDR3 DNA reads as TGTGCCAGCAGCTTAGCGACAGGGGGTCAGCATGAGCAGTTCTTC.

The V and J genes are TRBV5-4 and TRBJ1-5; D may be TRBD1 (6 bases). The CDR3 is 14 amino acids. The germline gives CDR1 SGHNT, CDR2 YYREEE (reference sequence). V lost 4 bases to trimming and J lost 7 bases, with 15 bases between them. CDR3: CASSLAGVGQPQHF. CDR3 DNA sequence: TGTGCCAGCAGCCTTGCAGGGGTGGGCCAGCCCCAGCATTTT.

This sequence joins TRBV21-1 and TRBJ2-3; the D call TRBD2 from the table was never checked on the DNA. TRBV21-1 is deemed a pseudogene. This CDR3 has 17 residues. The CDR3 loop reads CASSKNVAGGQGDTQYF. Here the CDR3 DNA reads TGTGCCAGCAGCAAAAACGTAGCGGGGGGCCAGGGAGATACGCAGTATTTT.